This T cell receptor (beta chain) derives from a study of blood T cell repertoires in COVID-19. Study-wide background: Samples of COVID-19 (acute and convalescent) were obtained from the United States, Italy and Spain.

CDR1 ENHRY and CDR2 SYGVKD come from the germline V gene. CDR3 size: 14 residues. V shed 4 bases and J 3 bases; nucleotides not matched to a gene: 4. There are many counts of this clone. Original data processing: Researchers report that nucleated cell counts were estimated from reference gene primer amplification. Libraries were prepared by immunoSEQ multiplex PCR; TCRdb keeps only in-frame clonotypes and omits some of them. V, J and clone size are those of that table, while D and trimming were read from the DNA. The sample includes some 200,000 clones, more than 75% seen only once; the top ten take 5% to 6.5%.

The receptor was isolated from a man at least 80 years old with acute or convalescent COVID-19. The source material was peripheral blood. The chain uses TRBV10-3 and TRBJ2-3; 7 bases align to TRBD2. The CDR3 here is CAISAGGGTDTQYF. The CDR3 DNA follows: TGTGCCATCAGTGCCGGGGGAGGGACAGATACGCAGTATTTT.